What follows describes a single T cell receptor (beta chain). Its cognate antigen is unknown. This record belongs to a study of shared clonotypes between healthy human individuals. Study results and caveats: Incomplete sequencing of sorted subsets was indicated by rarefaction despite large depth. Four donors shared roughly 5% of their naive CD4 clonotypes.

Sequenced by immunoSEQ multiplex PCR; TCRdb stores in-frame clones only, minus some. The sample yields about 2.3 million clones, less than 95% seen once. In germline, CDR1 is LNHDA, CDR2 SQIVND (reference sequence). V shed 5 bases, J shed 11 bases, and the junction held 7 bases outside the gene matches. The CDR3 runs to 14 residues. This chain connects TRBV19 to TRBJ1-5; 12 bases align to TRBD1. This clonotype was sampled from a man younger than 35 in good health. Some clones in this sample may be carry-over from other donors' samples. Sequenced sample: naive CD4+ T cells from PBMCs. Stated subset: CD45RA+ positively selected. The CDR3 sequence is CASSGAGQGAAQHF. The CDR3 DNA reads TGTGCCAGTAGTGGGGCGGGACAGGGGGCAGCCCAGCATTTT.